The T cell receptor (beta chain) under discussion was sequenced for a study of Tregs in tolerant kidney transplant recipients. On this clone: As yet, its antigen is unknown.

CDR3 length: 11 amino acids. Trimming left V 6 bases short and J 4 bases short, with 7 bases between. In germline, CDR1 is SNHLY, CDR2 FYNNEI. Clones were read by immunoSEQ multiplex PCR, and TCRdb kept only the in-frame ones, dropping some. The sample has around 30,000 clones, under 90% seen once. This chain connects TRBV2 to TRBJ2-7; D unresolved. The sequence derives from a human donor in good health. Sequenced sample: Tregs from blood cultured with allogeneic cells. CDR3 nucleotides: TGTGCCAGCAGGATATTGTACGAGCAGTACTTC. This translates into CASRILYEQYF.